These T cell receptor beta chains were read from a single sample in a study of CD8+CD57+ T cells in acquired aplastic anemia. Each CDR3 protein is one row after TCRdb ran MiXCR on the reads. The sample lists over 150,000 distinct CDR3 sequences; roughly 49% were seen once. Sequencing was performed on sorted CD4+, CD8+, or CD8+CD57+ T cells (not recorded which) from PBMCs. The receptor source for this set is a human donor with aplastic anemia. Both conserved end residues are part of each CDR3. A D gene is named only where the DNA matches it firmly. Expanded clones get a size class; other rows say once, few or many, or leave the size out.

TRBD2	many	TRBJ2-3	TRBV7-9	TGTGCCAGCAGCTTAGGGGGCGGGGGGAGCACAGATACGCAGTATTTT	CASSLGGGGSTDTQYF
TRBD1	once	TRBJ2-1	TRBV24-1	TGTGCCACCAGTGAGCCTGGACAGGGTAACAATGAGCAGTTCTTC	CATSEPGQGNNEQFF
NA	many	TRBJ2-1	TRBV7-8	TGTGCCAGCAGCTTAGCGCGGGGCAATGAGCAGTTCTTC	CASSLARGNEQFF
NA	NA	TRBJ1-5	TRBV27	TGTGCCAGCAGCCCTAGCGCCGGGCAGTATCGTCAGCCCCAGCATTTT	CASSPSAGQYRQPQHF
NA	many	TRBJ2-7	TRBV6-1	TGTGCCAGCAGGGACAGCTACGAGCAGTACTTC	CASRDSYEQYF
NA	NA	TRBJ1-1	TRBV7-9	TGTGCCAGCAGCTCCTGGGCGGACACTGAAGCTTTCTTT	CASSSWADTEAFF
TRBD2	many	TRBJ2-7	TRBV20-1	TGCAGTGCTAGAGCGGGACTAGCGGGGTACGAGCAGTACTTC	CSARAGLAGYEQYF
TRBD1	once	TRBJ2-2	TRBV7-8	TGTGCCAGCAGCCCCACAGGGGTCCAGAACACCGGGGAGCTGTTTTTT	CASSPTGVQNTGELFF
NA	few	TRBJ1-4	TRBV25-1	TGTGCCAGCAGTGAATCACGCATACGAAATGAAAAACTGTTTTTT	CASSESRIRNEKLFF
NA	NA	TRBJ2-5	TRBV19	TGTGCCAGTAGTATGGGACTCAGAGAGACCCAGTACTTC	CASSMGLRETQYF
NA	many	TRBJ1-1	TRBV6-4	TGTGCCAGCAGTCGGACAGAGGACGGCACTGAAGCTTTCTTT	CASSRTEDGTEAFF
NA	NA	TRBJ2-3	TRBV4-1	TGCGCCAGCAGCCAAAACCTAGCTAGCACAGATACGCAGTATTTT	CASSQNLASTDTQYF
NA	few	TRBJ2-1	TRBV5-6	TGTGCCAGCAGGGGGTGGAATGAGCAGTTCTTC	CASRGWNEQFF
TRBD2	NA	TRBJ2-5	TRBV2	TGTGCCAGCCTTGGGGGGGTTGGGCAAGAGACCCAGTACTTC	CASLGGVGQETQYF
NA	NA	TRBJ2-1	TRBV10-3	TGTGCCTGCAGTGAGGCCGGGGCCACAGATACGCAGTTCTTC	CACSEAGATDTQFF
NA	NA	TRBJ1-5	TRBV6-1	TGTGCCAGCAGCCTATTGGACAGTAATCAGCCCCAGCATTTT	CASSLLDSNQPQHF
NA	NA	TRBJ1-1	TRBV10-3	TGTGCCATCAGCCGGGACGGCGGCGGGACTGAAGCTTTCTTT	CAISRDGGGTEAFF
NA	NA	TRBJ2-7	TRBV20-1	TGCAGTGCTAACCCGGGGTCAGCCCACGAGCAGTACTTC	CSANPGSAHEQYF
TRBD1	NA	TRBJ2-6	TRBV12-3/TRBV12-4	TGTGCCAGCAGTTTGATACGGGACAGGAGTGCAGCTTTC	CASSLIRDRSAAF